The 22 T cell receptor beta chains reported below all come from one sample, sequenced in a study of T cell responses to AZD1222 COVID-19 vaccine. Profiled with immunoSEQ multiplex PCR; TCRdb holds only in-frame clones, not every one. The repertoire holds approximately 110,000 clones, roughly 84% seen once, with 1% to 1.5% in the top ten. This specimen consisted of peripheral blood, obtained on day 0 of AZD1222 vaccination. The receptors were sampled from an adult in good health.

The V and J genes are TRBV7-9 and TRBJ2-7; the D is unclear. The germline gives CDR1 SEHNR, CDR2 FQNEAQ (reference sequence). V was clipped by 1 base and J by 4 bases, with 2 bases between them. The CDR3 is 11 amino acids. CDR3 nucleotides: TGTGCCAGCAGCTTAGTATACGAGCAGTACTTC. Translation: CASSLVYEQYF.

This chain links TRBV12-5 with TRBJ1-1; D is ambiguous. CDR1 is LGHNT, CDR2 FRNRAP, per germline. The V gene lost 1 base and the J gene lost 3 bases, with 6 bases spanning the gap. CDR3 length: 13 residues. This chain's CDR3 is CASGLGSYTEAFF. The CDR3 DNA is TGTGCTAGTGGTTTGGGCAGTTACACTGAAGCTTTCTTT.

The chain couples TRBV6-1 to TRBJ2-1; 9 bases align to TRBD2. The CDR3 has 18 residues. After removal of 2 bases from V and 6 bases from J, the junction contained 14 bases not matched to a gene. CDR1 MNHNS and CDR2 SASEGT come from the germline V gene. The CDR3 region is CASSEPRAGLAPLNEQFF. The CDR3 DNA is TGTGCCAGCAGTGAACCTCGGGCGGGACTAGCACCCCTCAATGAGCAGTTCTTC.

The chain uses TRBV6-5 and TRBJ2-7; the match to TRBD1 covers 10 bases. CDR3 length: 15 residues. Germline V gene lookup returns CDR1 MNHEY and CDR2 SVGAGI. With 5 bases clipped from V and 9 bases from J, the junction kept 13 bases outside the gene matches. CDR3 in amino acids: CASSRTTGGKGVQYF. The CDR3 region has the DNA TGTGCCAGCAGTAGAACGACAGGGGGCAAGGGTGTGCAGTACTTC.

The chain is built from TRBV29-1 and TRBJ2-1; perhaps D is TRBD1 or TRBD2 (6 bases each). The CDR3 has 13 residues. Trimming left V 4 bases short and J 5 bases short, with 12 bases between. CDR1 is SQVTM and CDR2 is ANQGSEA in the germline V gene. This CDR3 is CSVAGAWDNEQFF. For the CDR3, the DNA is TGCAGCGTTGCGGGGGCTTGGGACAATGAGCAGTTCTTC.

This rearrangement joins TRBV9 to TRBJ2-3, with D unresolved. The V and J ends lost 4 bases and 3 bases respectively, with 18 bases between them. The CDR3 covers 16 residues. The germline gives CDR1 SGDLS, CDR2 YYNGEE. The CDR3 reads CASSPSLSDTTDTQYF. CDR3 bases: TGTGCCAGCAGCCCATCTTTATCTGACACGACAGATACGCAGTATTTT.

The rearrangement links TRBV7-8 to TRBJ2-1; D not resolved. This CDR3 has 13 residues. The germline V gene encodes CDR1 SGHVS and CDR2 FQNEAQ. V was shortened by 4 bases and J by 5 bases, with 9 bases between the two germline ends. Here the CDR3 reads CASSSALNNEQFF. The CDR3 region has the DNA TGTGCCAGCAGCTCGGCCCTAAACAATGAGCAGTTCTTC.

This chain connects TRBV9 to TRBJ2-7; no clear D. The CDR3 covers 13 residues. Germline V lookup: CDR1 SGDLS, CDR2 YYNGEE. V was clipped by 4 bases and J by 5 bases, with 13 bases between them. CDR3 sequence (DNA): TGTGCCAGCAGCCCTTCATTTTCCCACGAGCAGTACTTC. Its translation is CASSPSFSHEQYF.

The chain has TRBV4-1 and TRBJ2-5; 8 bases fit TRBD2. CDR3 length equals 18 residues. Germline CDR1 reads MGHRA; CDR2 reads YSYEKL. V shed 1 base and J 1 base; nucleotides not matched to a gene: 11. CDR3 coding DNA: TGCGCCAGCAGCCAAGGAAGGGCGCGGGGGGCAATCCAAGAGACCCAGTACTTC. Its translation is CASSQGRARGAIQETQYF.

V usage is TRBV24-1 and J usage is TRBJ2-1; 8 positions match TRBD1. J lost 5 bases, V lost 4 bases, and 6 bases had no gene match. This CDR3 spans 15 amino acids. Germline assignment: CDR1 KGHDR and CDR2 SFDVKD. Here the CDR3 DNA reads TGTGCCACCAGTGACCAGGGGGCGAAGGACAATGAGCAGTTCTTC. Encoded protein: CATSDQGAKDNEQFF.

The chain links TRBV10-1 to TRBJ1-1; 7 bases line up with TRBD1. V was clipped by 6 bases and J by 0 bases; unmatched bases: 13. CDR1 and CDR2 (germline): WNHNN, SYGVQD (reference sequence). The CDR3 length is 17 residues. The CDR3, as DNA: TGCGCCAGCAGATACTACAGGGGAGGATGCGTGAACACTGAAGCTTTCTTT. This translates into CASRYYRGGCVNTEAFF.

This rearrangement joins TRBV29-1 to TRBJ1-1, with D perhaps matching TRBD1 (5 bases). Between the trimmed V and J ends, which lost 1 base and 4 bases, there was a span of 13 bases. Germline V gene data show CDR1 as SQVTM and CDR2 as ANQGSEA. The CDR3 is made up of 14 amino acids. The CDR3: CSVEGTKGSTEAFF. The CDR3 nucleotides are TGCAGCGTTGAAGGGACAAAGGGGAGCACTGAAGCTTTCTTT.

V gene TRBV2 combines with J gene TRBJ1-1; 7 nucleotides agree with TRBD1. The V gene's germline CDR1 is SNHLY and CDR2 FYNNEI. V was pared by 4 bases and J by 3 bases, with 14 bases of the junction left unmatched. This CDR3 comprises 17 residues. The DNA of the CDR3 is TGTGCCAGCAGTGTCTCCCCCAACAGGGGCTCGGACACTGAAGCTTTCTTT. Translated: CASSVSPNRGSDTEAFF.

This chain uses TRBV18 with TRBJ1-2, with TRBD1 as a possible D gene (6 bases). The CDR3 runs 16 residues. Trimming took off 2 bases at V and 4 bases at J, with 17 bases between the two ends. Germline V gene sequence: CDR1 KGHSH, CDR2 LQKENI. The CDR3 region is CASSPSGTGISYGYTF. In DNA form, the CDR3 reads TGTGCCAGCTCACCATCGGGAACAGGGATAAGCTATGGCTACACCTTC.

The chain has TRBV10-2 and TRBJ2-6, with D perhaps TRBD1 (6 bases). The ends were cut back, 4 bases at V and 4 bases at J, with 14 bases in the middle. Germline V gene sequence: CDR1 WSHSY, CDR2 SAAADI. The CDR3 covers 16 residues. CDR3: CASSVQGIAGANVLTF. Written as DNA, the CDR3 is TGCGCCAGCAGTGTTCAGGGGATTGCCGGGGCCAACGTCCTGACTTTC.

The chain recombines TRBV27 with TRBJ2-7, with 7 positions matching TRBD1. The V segment lost 2 bases and the J segment 2 bases; nucleotides outside the gene matches: 6. Germline loops: CDR1 MNHEY, CDR2 SMNVEV (reference sequence). The CDR3 contains 15 residues. CDR3 DNA sequence: TGTGCCAGCAGTTTACGGGGACAGACCACCTACGAGCAGTACTTC. Its translation is CASSLRGQTTYEQYF.

The chain uses TRBV5-1 and TRBJ2-5; D perhaps matches TRBD2 (5 bases). The germline V gene has CDR1 SGHRS and CDR2 YFSETQ. Trimming pared 2 bases from V and 4 bases from J, leaving 9 bases between. The CDR3 length is 13 residues. The CDR3 bases are TGCGCCAGCAGCTTCCCCCGGGGAGAGACCCAGTACTTC. It specifies CASSFPRGETQYF.

This chain joins TRBV9 and TRBJ2-7, with D perhaps TRBD1 (5 bases). CDR3 length: 15 amino acids. The V gene lost 4 bases and the J gene lost 3 bases, with 17 bases spanning the gap. The germline gives CDR1 SGDLS, CDR2 YYNGEE. The CDR3 protein is CASSKETGPGYEQYF. The CDR3 nucleotides are TGTGCCAGCAGCAAAGAAACAGGACCCGGCTACGAGCAGTACTTC.

V is TRBV6-2 or TRBV6-3 and J is TRBJ2-1, with a weak D call TRBD2 (5 bases). The CDR3 length is 13 residues. The ends were cut back, 5 bases at V and 9 bases at J, with 14 bases in the middle. Looked up from germline, CDR1 is MNHEY and CDR2 is SVGEGT. The CDR3 reads CASSIGLRGEQFF. DNA of the CDR3: TGTGCCAGCAGTATCGGACTCCGAGGTGAGCAGTTCTTC.

This chain's CDR3 is CASTRLSGGRYNEQFF. CDR3 DNA sequence: TGCGCCAGCACCCGGCTCAGCGGGGGCCGGTACAATGAGCAGTTCTTC. The chain joins TRBV4-1 to TRBJ2-1; 8 positions match TRBD2. The germline V gene encodes CDR1 MGHRA and CDR2 YSYEKL. This CDR3 is 16 amino acids long. J was trimmed by 4 bases and V by 7 bases; bases with no gene match: 12.

J is TRBJ2-2 and V is TRBV5-8; D gene unclear. CDR3 size: 13 residues. Trimming shortened V by 4 bases and J by 1 base, and 5 bases separated the two germline ends. Germline lookup yields CDR1 SGHTS and CDR2 YDEGEE. CDR3 bases: TGTGCCAGCAGCCTCCGGAACACCGGGGAGCTGTTTTTT. Its protein is CASSLRNTGELFF.

V is TRBV12-3 or TRBV12-4 and J is TRBJ1-2; D is possibly TRBD1 (5 bases). V shed 3 bases and J shed 5 bases, with 10 bases lying between them. The CDR3 length is 13 residues. For the CDR3, the DNA is TGTGCCAGCAGTTTCGGGGCGGATTATGGCTACACCTTC. Translated: CASSFGADYGYTF.